A single T cell receptor beta chain is shown here with its context. Its antigen remains unknown. The entry originates in a study of blood T cells in healthy people across ages. General study findings and limits: Age advanced and TCR beta diversity per million T cells fell, roughly linearly.

Trimming removed 1 base at V and 3 bases at J, with 18 bases between. CDR3 length: 17 amino acids. Germline V lookup: CDR1 SGHKS, CDR2 YYEKEE (reference sequence). Extraction of total RNA produced a minimum of 6 micrograms from each sample. PCR was performed a second time for about 7 to 11 cycles using a sample-barcoded 5' primer and a J-beta primer mix. A template-switch adaptor that had 12 random nucleotides put a tag on each cDNA molecule. TCRdb passed the 5' RACE reads through MiXCR, listing each CDR3 protein once. Of approximately 2,000,000 distinct CDR3 sequences in the sample, 39% were seen once.

The sample taken for sequencing was blood. This chain links TRBV5-5 with TRBJ2-3, with D possibly TRBD2 on 6 matching bases. This TCR was recovered from a human donor in good health. The CDR3 reads CASSLSYIGGVTDTQYF. The CDR3 DNA reads TGTGCCAGCAGCTTGTCATATATCGGCGGGGTGACAGATACGCAGTATTTT.